One T cell receptor (beta chain) is described in this entry. TCR beta CDR3 amplification used RNA transcripts. Scientists carried out first-round RT-PCR using HTBI primers and then a second-round multiplex PCR. TCRdb fed the multiplex PCR reads into MiXCR, producing one record per CDR3 protein. Here the sample spans approximately 410,000 distinct CDR3 sequences, less than 20% being singletons. These data come from a study of Graves' ophthalmopathy and Graves' hyperthyroidism. V was cut by 4 bases and J by 1 base, with 13 bases left in between. There are 15 residues in the CDR3. CDR1 and CDR2 from the germline V gene are LNHDA and SQIVND (reference sequence).

Sequenced material: peripheral blood. The TCR comes from a woman under 30 with stable Graves' hyperthyroidism. The V and J genes are TRBV19 and TRBJ1-1; a weak D match, TRBD1 (5 bases). CDR3 sequence: CASSNPREGNTEAFF. The DNA of the CDR3 is TGTGCCAGTAGTAATCCCAGGGAAGGGAACACTGAAGCTTTCTTT.